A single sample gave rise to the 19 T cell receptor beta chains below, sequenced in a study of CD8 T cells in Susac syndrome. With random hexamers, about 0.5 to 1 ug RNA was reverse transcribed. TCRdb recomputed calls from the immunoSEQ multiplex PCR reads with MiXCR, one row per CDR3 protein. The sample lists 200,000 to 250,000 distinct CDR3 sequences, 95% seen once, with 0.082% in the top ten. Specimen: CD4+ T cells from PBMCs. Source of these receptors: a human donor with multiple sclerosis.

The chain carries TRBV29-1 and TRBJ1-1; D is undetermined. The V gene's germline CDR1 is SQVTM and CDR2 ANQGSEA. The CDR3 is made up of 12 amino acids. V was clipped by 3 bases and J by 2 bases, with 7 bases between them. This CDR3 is CSVELPNTEAFF. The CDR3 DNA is TGCAGCGTTGAGTTGCCCAACACTGAAGCTTTCTTT.

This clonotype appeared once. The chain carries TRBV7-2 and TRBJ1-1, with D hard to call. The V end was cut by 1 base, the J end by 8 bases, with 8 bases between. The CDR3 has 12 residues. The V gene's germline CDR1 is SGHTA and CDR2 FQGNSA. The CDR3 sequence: CASSLGIGEAFF. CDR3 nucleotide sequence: TGTGCCAGCAGCTTAGGTATAGGGGAAGCTTTCTTT. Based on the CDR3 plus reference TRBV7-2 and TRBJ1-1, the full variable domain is GAGVSQSPSNKVTEKGKDVELRCDPISGHTALYWYRQSLGQGLEFLIYFQGNSAPDKSGLPSDRFSAERTGGSVSTLTIQRTQQEDSAVYLCASSLGIGEAFFGQGTRLTVV.

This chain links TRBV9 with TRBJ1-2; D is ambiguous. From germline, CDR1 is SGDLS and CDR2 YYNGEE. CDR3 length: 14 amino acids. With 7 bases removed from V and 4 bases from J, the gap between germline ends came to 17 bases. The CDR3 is CASGRAEGFYGYTF. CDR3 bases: TGTGCCAGCGGGCGGGCAGAAGGTTTCTATGGCTACACCTTC.

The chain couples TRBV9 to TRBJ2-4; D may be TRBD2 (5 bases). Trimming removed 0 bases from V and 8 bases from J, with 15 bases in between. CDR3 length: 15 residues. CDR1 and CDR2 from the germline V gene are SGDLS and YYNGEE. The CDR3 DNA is TGTGCCAGCAGCGTAGGAGGAGGCACTCCTTACATTCAGTACTTC. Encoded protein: CASSVGGGTPYIQYF.

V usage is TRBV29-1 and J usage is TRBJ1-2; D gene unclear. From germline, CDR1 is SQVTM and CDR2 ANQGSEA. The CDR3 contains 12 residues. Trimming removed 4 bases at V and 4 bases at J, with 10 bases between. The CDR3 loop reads CSVGSDPYGYTF. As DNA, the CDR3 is TGCAGCGTTGGCTCCGACCCCTATGGCTACACCTTC.

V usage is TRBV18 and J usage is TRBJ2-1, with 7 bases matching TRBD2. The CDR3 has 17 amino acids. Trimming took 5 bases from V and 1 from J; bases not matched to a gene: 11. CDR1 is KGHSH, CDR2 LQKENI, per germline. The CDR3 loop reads CASSSELAGASYNEQFF. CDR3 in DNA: TGTGCCAGCTCATCCGAATTAGCGGGCGCTTCCTACAATGAGCAGTTCTTC.

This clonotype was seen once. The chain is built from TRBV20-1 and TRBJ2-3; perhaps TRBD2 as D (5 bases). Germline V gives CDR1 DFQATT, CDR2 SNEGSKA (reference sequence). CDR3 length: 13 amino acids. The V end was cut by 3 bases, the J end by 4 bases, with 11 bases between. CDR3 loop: CSASRRPADTQYF. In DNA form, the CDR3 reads TGCAGTGCTAGCCGGAGGCCGGCAGATACGCAGTATTTT.

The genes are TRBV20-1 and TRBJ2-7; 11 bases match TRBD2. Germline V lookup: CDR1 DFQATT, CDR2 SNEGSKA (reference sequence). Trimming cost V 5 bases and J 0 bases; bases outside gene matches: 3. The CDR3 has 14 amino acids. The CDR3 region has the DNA TGCAGTGCTGCCACTAGCGGGGGCTCCTACGAGCAGTACTTC. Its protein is CSAATSGGSYEQYF.

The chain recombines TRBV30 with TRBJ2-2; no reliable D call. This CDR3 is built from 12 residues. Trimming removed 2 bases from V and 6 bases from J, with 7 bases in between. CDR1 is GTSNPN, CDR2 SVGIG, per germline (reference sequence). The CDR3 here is CAWSTGPGELFF. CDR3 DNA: TGTGCCTGGAGTACGGGTCCCGGGGAGCTGTTTTTT. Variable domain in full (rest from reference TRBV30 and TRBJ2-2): SQTIHQWPATLVQPVGSPLSLECTVEGTSNPNLYWYRQAAGRGLQLLFYSVGIGQISSEVPQNLSASRPQDRQFILSSKKLLLSDSGFYLCAWSTGPGELFFGEGSRLTVL.

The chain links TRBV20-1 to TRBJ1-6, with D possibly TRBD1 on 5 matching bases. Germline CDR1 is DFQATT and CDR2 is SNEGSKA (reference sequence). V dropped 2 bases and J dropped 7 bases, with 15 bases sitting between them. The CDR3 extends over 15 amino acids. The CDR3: CSARIWGRENSPLHF. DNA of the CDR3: TGCAGTGCTAGAATTTGGGGCAGGGAGAATTCACCCCTCCACTTT.

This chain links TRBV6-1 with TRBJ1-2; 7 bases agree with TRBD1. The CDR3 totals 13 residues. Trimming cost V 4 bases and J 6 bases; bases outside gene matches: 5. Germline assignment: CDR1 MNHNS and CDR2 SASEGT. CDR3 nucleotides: TGTGCCAGCAGTGGACAGGGATGGGATGGCTACACCTTC. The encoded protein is CASSGQGWDGYTF.

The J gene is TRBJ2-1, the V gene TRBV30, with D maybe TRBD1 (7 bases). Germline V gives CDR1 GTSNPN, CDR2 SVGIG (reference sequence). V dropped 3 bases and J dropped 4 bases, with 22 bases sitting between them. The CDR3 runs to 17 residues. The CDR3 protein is CAWSGLRAGQIYNEQFF. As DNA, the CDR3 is TGTGCCTGGAGCGGACTCCGGGCGGGACAGATATACAATGAGCAGTTCTTC.

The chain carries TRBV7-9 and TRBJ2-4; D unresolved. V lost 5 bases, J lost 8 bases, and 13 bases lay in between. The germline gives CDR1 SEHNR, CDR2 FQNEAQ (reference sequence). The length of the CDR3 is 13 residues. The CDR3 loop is CASSPPATDIQYF. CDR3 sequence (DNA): TGTGCCAGCAGCCCCCCCGCCACGGACATTCAGTACTTC. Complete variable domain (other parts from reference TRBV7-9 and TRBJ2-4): DTGVSQNPRHKITKRGQNVTFRCDPISEHNRLYWYRQTLGQGPEFLTYFQNEAQLEKSRLLSDRFSAERPKGSFSTLEIQRTEQGDSAMYLCASSPPATDIQYFGAGTRLSVL.

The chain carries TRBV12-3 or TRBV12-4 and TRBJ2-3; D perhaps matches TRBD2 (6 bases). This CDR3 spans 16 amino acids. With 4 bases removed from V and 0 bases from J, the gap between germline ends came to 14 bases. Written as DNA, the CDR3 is TGTGCCAGCAGTTCCCGGGACTGGGATAGCACAGATACGCAGTATTTT. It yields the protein CASSSRDWDSTDTQYF.

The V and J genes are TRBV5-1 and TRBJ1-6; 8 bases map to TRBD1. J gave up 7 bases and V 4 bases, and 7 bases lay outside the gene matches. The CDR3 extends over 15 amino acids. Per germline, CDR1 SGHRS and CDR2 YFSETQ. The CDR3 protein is CASSRDRGANSPLHF. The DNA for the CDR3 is TGCGCCAGCAGCCGCGACAGGGGAGCGAATTCACCCCTCCACTTT.

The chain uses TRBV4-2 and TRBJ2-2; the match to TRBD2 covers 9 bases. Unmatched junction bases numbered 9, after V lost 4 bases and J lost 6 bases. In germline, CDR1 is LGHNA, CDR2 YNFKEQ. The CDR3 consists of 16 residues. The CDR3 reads CASSLITSGGSGELFF. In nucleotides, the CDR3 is TGTGCCAGCAGCCTTATTACGAGCGGGGGGTCCGGGGAGCTGTTTTTT.

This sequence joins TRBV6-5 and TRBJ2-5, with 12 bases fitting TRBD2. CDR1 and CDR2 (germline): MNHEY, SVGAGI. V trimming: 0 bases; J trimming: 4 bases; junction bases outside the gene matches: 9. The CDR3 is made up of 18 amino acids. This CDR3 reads CASSYSIGLAGSIETQYF. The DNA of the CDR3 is TGTGCCAGCAGTTACTCGATAGGACTAGCGGGGTCCATAGAGACCCAGTACTTC.

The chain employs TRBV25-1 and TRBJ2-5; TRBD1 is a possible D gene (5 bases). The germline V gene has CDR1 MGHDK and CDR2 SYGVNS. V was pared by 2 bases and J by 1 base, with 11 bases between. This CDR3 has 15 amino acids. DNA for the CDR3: TGTGCCAGCAGTGAAACCAGGGCGGCCCAAGAGACCCAGTACTTC. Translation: CASSETRAAQETQYF.

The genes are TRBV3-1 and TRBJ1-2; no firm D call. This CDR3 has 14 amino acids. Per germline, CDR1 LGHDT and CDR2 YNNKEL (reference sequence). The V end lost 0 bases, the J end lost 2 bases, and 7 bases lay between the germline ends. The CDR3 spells CASSQEAGNYGYTF. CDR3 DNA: TGTGCCAGCAGCCAAGAGGCGGGGAACTATGGCTACACCTTC.